These 18 T cell receptor beta chains were all obtained from the same sample, sequenced in a study of blood T cell repertoires in COVID-19. Produced via immunoSEQ multiplex PCR; TCRdb's table is partial and in-frame only. The table lists around 130,000 clones, around 83% of them singletons. Specimen: peripheral blood. These receptors all stem from a middle-aged man with active or convalescent COVID-19.

The chain uses TRBV9 and TRBJ1-5; D is unclear. V was pared by 4 bases and J by 2 bases, with 10 bases between. The CDR3 loop spans 14 amino acids. Germline CDR1 reads SGDLS; CDR2 reads YYNGEE. CDR3 residues: CASSPGGGNQPQHF. The CDR3 DNA follows: TGTGCCAGCAGCCCGGGTGGAGGCAATCAGCCCCAGCATTTT.

V and J are TRBV18 and TRBJ2-7; 10 bases line up with TRBD1. V shed 5 bases and J 2 bases; nucleotides not matched to a gene: 3. This CDR3 contains 14 residues. Germline CDR1 reads KGHSH; CDR2 reads LQKENI. For the CDR3, the DNA is TGTGCCAGCTCAGGTGGGACAGGGGCCTACGAGCAGTACTTC. It translates to CASSGGTGAYEQYF.

This clone was recorded only once. The chain joins TRBV7-3 to TRBJ2-1; perhaps TRBD1 as D (6 bases). The CDR3 consists of 13 residues. CDR1 is SGHTA and CDR2 is FQGTGA in the germline V gene. Trimming removed 4 bases at V and 9 bases at J, with 13 bases between. CDR3 DNA sequence: TGTGCCAGCAGCTCTAGGCAGGGGTCTGAGCAGTTCTTC. It codes for CASSSRQGSEQFF.

The chain links TRBV9 to TRBJ2-7; 7 nucleotides align to TRBD1. Germline loops: CDR1 SGDLS, CDR2 YYNGEE. The length of the CDR3 is 15 residues. V lost 4 bases and J lost 0; bases outside the gene matches: 7. The CDR3 is CASSRGQVSSYEQYF. Written as DNA, the CDR3 is TGTGCCAGCAGCAGGGGGCAGGTGAGCTCCTACGAGCAGTACTTC.

The CDR3 DNA follows: TGTGCCTGGCAGGGTCGCCTGCATACCGGGGAGCTGTTTTTT. Protein: CAWQGRLHTGELFF. The rearrangement joins TRBV30 to TRBJ2-2; tentative D call: TRBD1 (5 bases). V was clipped by 5 bases and J by 5 bases, with 15 bases between them. From germline, CDR1 is GTSNPN and CDR2 SVGIG (reference sequence). The CDR3 consists of 14 residues.

On this clone itself: This specimen includes other DNA sequences encoding the same CDR3. The genes are TRBV18 and TRBJ1-2, with 9 bases lining up with TRBD1. The CDR3 is 13 amino acids. CDR1 is KGHSH, CDR2 LQKENI, per germline. V lost 2 bases to trimming and J lost 5 bases; unmatched junction nucleotides: 0. The CDR3 DNA reads TGTGCCAGCTCACCAGACAGGGGGTATGGCTACACCTTC. This translates into CASSPDRGYGYTF.

The V and J genes are TRBV27 and TRBJ2-2; 8 bases are a match to TRBD1. Trimming cost V 5 bases and J 5 bases; bases outside gene matches: 10. CDR1 and CDR2 from the germline V gene are MNHEY and SMNVEV (reference sequence). The CDR3 is 16 amino acids. In DNA, the CDR3 is TGTGCCAGCAGTCCCCTAGGACAGGGCCGGACCGGGGAGCTGTTTTTT. As protein: CASSPLGQGRTGELFF.

CDR3 DNA sequence: TGTGCCAGCCGTCAGCGGGAGGCAAATTCACCCCTCCACTTT. It codes for CASRQREANSPLHF. The chain employs TRBV11-1 and TRBJ1-6; D not resolved. Germline V gene lookup returns CDR1 SGHAT and CDR2 FQDESV (reference sequence). This CDR3 comprises 14 residues. V was shortened by 8 bases and J by 7 bases, with 15 bases between the two germline ends. Combining the CDR3 with reference TRBV11-1 and TRBJ1-6 gives the whole variable domain EAEVAQSPRYKITEKSQAVAFWCDPISGHATLYWYRQILGQGPELLVQFQDESVVDDSQLPKDRFSAERLKGVDSTLKIQPAELGDSAMYLCASRQREANSPLHFGNGTRLTVT.

To note about this clone: Other DNA sequences in this sample translate to the same CDR3. This chain links TRBV29-1 with TRBJ1-5; D is possibly TRBD1 (5 bases). The germline V gene has CDR1 SQVTM and CDR2 ANQGSEA. V gave up 6 bases and J gave up 2 bases, with 8 bases separating them. This CDR3 comprises 12 residues. The CDR3 spells CSVGGGNQPQHF. CDR3 nucleotides: TGCAGCGTCGGGGGGGGCAATCAGCCCCAGCATTTT.

This clone occurred once. The V call is TRBV7-9, the J call TRBJ1-1, with D possibly matching TRBD1 (5 bases). Germline V CDR1 and CDR2: SEHNR, FQNEAQ (reference sequence). With 1 base removed from V and 0 bases from J, the gap between germline ends came to 12 bases. The CDR3 totals 16 residues. As DNA, the CDR3 is TGTGCCAGCAGCTTAGATTACAGGATAGTGAACACTGAAGCTTTCTTT. Protein product: CASSLDYRIVNTEAFF.

The rearrangement links TRBV3-1 (or the pseudogene TRBV3-2) to TRBJ1-6, with D possibly matching TRBD1 (5 bases). Germline lookup yields CDR1 LGHDT and CDR2 YNNKEL (reference sequence). V lost 0 bases and J 6 bases, leaving 12 bases between the germline ends. This CDR3 region has 16 residues. The CDR3 DNA reads TGTGCCAGCAGCCAAGAAAGGGGACTCTGTAATTCACCCCTCCACTTT. It encodes CASSQERGLCNSPLHF.

This rearrangement joins TRBV10-2 to TRBJ1-2, with a possible D match to TRBD1 (5 bases). V lost 6 bases and J lost 0, with 11 bases in between. Germline V gives CDR1 WSHSY, CDR2 SAAADI. The CDR3 runs to 14 residues. CDR3 sequence (DNA): TGCGCCAGCAGGGCGACAGCTACTAACTATGGCTACACCTTC. Translated: CASRATATNYGYTF.

The genes are TRBV15 and TRBJ2-1, with 11 bases fitting TRBD2. Germline V CDR1 and CDR2: LNHNV, YYDKDF (reference sequence). This CDR3 contains 18 residues. V shed 7 bases, J shed 4 bases, and the junction held 15 bases outside the gene matches. CDR3 region: CATTLTGAGTSGYNEQFF. The CDR3 DNA sequence: TGTGCCACCACCCTTACAGGGGCCGGGACTAGCGGTTACAATGAGCAGTTCTTC.

This rearrangement joins TRBV19 to TRBJ1-6; the D gene is possibly TRBD1 (6 bases). Between the trimmed V and J ends, which lost 3 bases and 1 base, there was a span of 19 bases. The CDR3 totals 19 residues. CDR1 LNHDA and CDR2 SQIVND come from the germline V gene (reference sequence). CDR3 amino acids: CASSMWSGRGKSYNSPLHF. The CDR3 DNA reads as TGTGCCAGTAGTATGTGGTCGGGCAGGGGAAAATCCTATAATTCACCCCTCCACTTT.

The rearrangement links TRBV13 to TRBJ2-3; 11 bases are a match to TRBD2. Trimming at V came to 4 bases and at J to 1 base, leaving 25 bases not matched to a gene. This CDR3 comprises 23 residues. Germline V gene data show CDR1 as PRHDT and CDR2 as FYEKMQ (reference sequence). CDR3 region: CASSSRLPGSWLAGGVGTDTQYF. The CDR3 region has the DNA TGTGCCAGCAGCTCCCGGCTTCCGGGGTCGTGGCTAGCGGGGGGCGTGGGCACAGATACGCAGTATTTT.

The V and J genes are TRBV12-5 and TRBJ2-1; 11 bases match TRBD2. The V segment lost 4 bases and the J segment 4 bases; nucleotides outside the gene matches: 6. The CDR3 is 16 residues long. Germline V gives CDR1 LGHNT, CDR2 FRNRAP. The CDR3 region is CASGSPTSGAYNEQFF. Written as DNA, the CDR3 is TGTGCTAGTGGTTCCCCGACTAGCGGGGCATACAATGAGCAGTTCTTC.

This clone was seen more than once but under ten times. The rearrangement uses TRBV5-6 and TRBJ2-7; D call uncertain. Trimming took 4 bases from V and 6 from J, leaving 14 bases between them. The CDR3 runs to 13 residues. Germline values: CDR1 SGHDT, CDR2 YYEEEE. CDR3 residues: CASSGSPASEQYF. The CDR3 DNA follows: TGTGCCAGCAGCGGCAGTCCCGCTAGCGAGCAGTACTTC.

The chain couples TRBV6-5 to TRBJ2-1; D ambiguous. This CDR3 region has 11 residues. Looked up from germline, CDR1 is MNHEY and CDR2 is SVGAGI. V was cut by 6 bases and J by 10 bases, with 10 bases left in between. DNA of the CDR3: TGTGCCAGCAGGAGAAATTGGGAGCAGTTCTTC. This codes for CASRRNWEQFF.